This T cell receptor (beta chain) was recovered during a study of blood T cell repertoires in COVID-19. Across the study: Specimens from acute and convalescent COVID-19 originated in the United States, Italy and Spain.

As processed by the authors: Estimation of nucleated cell counts was performed using reference gene primer amplification. The method was immunoSEQ multiplex PCR; TCRdb's version includes in-frame clones alone and lacks a portion of them. The DNA gave D and trimming, while V, J and clone size come from that table. The sample comprises about 130,000 clones, 84% of which are singletons, and approximately 13% rests with the top ten. V dropped 6 bases and J dropped 9; count of bases not matched to a gene: 13. The CDR3 sequence is 15 residues long. The germline CDR1 and CDR2 sequences are SEHNR and FQNEAQ (reference sequence).

Sequencing used peripheral blood. This receptor was identified in a woman aged 30 to 39 who had recovered from COVID-19. V gene TRBV7-9 combines with J gene TRBJ2-1, with 8 bases matching TRBD1. This CDR3 is CASSPQGGLPFEQFF. The CDR3 DNA sequence: TGTGCCAGCAGTCCACAGGGGGGACTTCCCTTTGAGCAGTTCTTC.